These T cell receptor beta chains were read from a single sample in a study of long-term antiretroviral therapy in people with HIV. Sequenced by immunoSEQ multiplex PCR; TCRdb stores in-frame clones only, minus some. The sample shows around 20,000 clones, around three quarters of them seen only once. The sequencing used unsorted PBMCs, collected 2.9 years after starting antiretroviral therapy. The source is a woman aged 25-40 years with HIV. Both conserved end residues are part of each CDR3. Fields, in order: CDR3 protein, CDR3 DNA, D gene, J gene, clone size, V gene. A D gene is named only where the DNA matches it firmly. Clone size appears in some rows only: once, few, many, or a class for an expanded clone.

CDR3 protein: CASSLSDRPGLDSTDTQYF; CDR3 DNA: TGTGCCAGCAGCTTATCGGACAGGCCGGGACTCGACTCCACAGATACGCAGTATTTT; D gene: .; J gene: TRBJ2-3; clone size: .; V gene: TRBV5-5
CDR3 protein: CASSPQGPGVKLFF; CDR3 DNA: TGTGCCAGCAGTCCGCAAGGGCCAGGGGTTAAGCTGTTTTTT; D gene: .; J gene: TRBJ2-2; clone size: .; V gene: TRBV28
CDR3 protein: CASSEGTNYGYTF; CDR3 DNA: TGTGCCAGCAGTGAGGGGACTAACTATGGCTACACCTTC; D gene: .; J gene: TRBJ1-2; clone size: few; V gene: TRBV25-1
CDR3 protein: CASSVIVQETQYF; CDR3 DNA: TGTGCCAGCAGTGTTATCGTTCAAGAGACCCAGTACTTC; D gene: .; J gene: TRBJ2-5; clone size: once; V gene: TRBV6-1
CDR3 protein: CASSPSDRGLGYTF; CDR3 DNA: TGTGCCAGCTCACCCTCGGACAGGGGGCTTGGCTACACCTTC; D gene: TRBD1; J gene: TRBJ1-2; clone size: .; V gene: TRBV18
CDR3 protein: CASTALTSGGPSSYEQYF; CDR3 DNA: TGTGCCAGCACTGCCCTGACTAGCGGGGGGCCAAGCTCCTACGAGCAGTACTTC; D gene: TRBD2; J gene: TRBJ2-7; clone size: few; V gene: TRBV2
CDR3 protein: CASSLDSSGANVLTF; CDR3 DNA: TGTGCCAGCAGCTTAGACAGCTCTGGGGCCAACGTCCTGACTTTC; D gene: .; J gene: TRBJ2-6; clone size: .; V gene: TRBV5-6
CDR3 protein: CASSIRDGLNQPQHF; CDR3 DNA: TGTGCCAGCAGTATCCGGGACGGCCTCAATCAGCCCCAGCATTTT; D gene: .; J gene: TRBJ1-5; clone size: .; V gene: TRBV6-6
CDR3 protein: CASSDVTASLNQPQHF; CDR3 DNA: TGTGCCAGCTCAGACGTCACGGCCTCGTTGAATCAGCCCCAGCATTTT; D gene: .; J gene: TRBJ1-5; clone size: .; V gene: TRBV18
CDR3 protein: CASSPGTGAKNIQYF; CDR3 DNA: TGTGCCAGCAGCCCCGGGACAGGGGCCAAAAACATTCAGTACTTC; D gene: TRBD1; J gene: TRBJ2-4; clone size: once; V gene: TRBV7-9
CDR3 protein: CASSEGRTYEQYF; CDR3 DNA: TGTGCCAGCAGTGAAGGCAGGACCTACGAGCAGTACTTC; D gene: .; J gene: TRBJ2-7; clone size: .; V gene: TRBV2
CDR3 protein: CASREVTGYGYTF; CDR3 DNA: TGTGCCAGCAGGGAAGTGACAGGCTATGGCTACACCTTC; D gene: .; J gene: TRBJ1-2; clone size: .; V gene: TRBV25-1
CDR3 protein: CASSEYALADEKLFF; CDR3 DNA: TGTGCCAGCAGTGAATATGCGCTCGCGGATGAAAAACTGTTTTTT; D gene: .; J gene: TRBJ1-4; clone size: .; V gene: TRBV25-1
CDR3 protein: CASSYRSRGSGEKLFF; CDR3 DNA: TGTGCCAGCAGTTACAGGAGCAGGGGTTCGGGCGAAAAACTGTTTTTT; D gene: .; J gene: TRBJ1-4; clone size: .; V gene: TRBV6-5
CDR3 protein: CASSLEALKTQYF; CDR3 DNA: TGTGCCAGCAGCTTGGAAGCCCTGAAGACCCAGTACTTC; D gene: .; J gene: TRBJ2-5; clone size: .; V gene: TRBV5-5
CDR3 protein: CASSARQGNTIYF; CDR3 DNA: TGTGCCAGCAGTGCCAGACAGGGAAACACCATATATTTT; D gene: .; J gene: TRBJ1-3; clone size: .; V gene: TRBV6-5
CDR3 protein: CARIMTGFHSPLHF; CDR3 DNA: TGTGCCAGGATAATGACAGGGTTTCATTCACCCCTCCACTTT; D gene: TRBD1; J gene: TRBJ1-6; clone size: .; V gene: TRBV2
CDR3 protein: CASSFSGGASKNIQYF; CDR3 DNA: TGTGCCAGCAGCTTTAGCGGGGGGGCTTCCAAAAACATTCAGTACTTC; D gene: TRBD2; J gene: TRBJ2-4; clone size: .; V gene: TRBV7-9